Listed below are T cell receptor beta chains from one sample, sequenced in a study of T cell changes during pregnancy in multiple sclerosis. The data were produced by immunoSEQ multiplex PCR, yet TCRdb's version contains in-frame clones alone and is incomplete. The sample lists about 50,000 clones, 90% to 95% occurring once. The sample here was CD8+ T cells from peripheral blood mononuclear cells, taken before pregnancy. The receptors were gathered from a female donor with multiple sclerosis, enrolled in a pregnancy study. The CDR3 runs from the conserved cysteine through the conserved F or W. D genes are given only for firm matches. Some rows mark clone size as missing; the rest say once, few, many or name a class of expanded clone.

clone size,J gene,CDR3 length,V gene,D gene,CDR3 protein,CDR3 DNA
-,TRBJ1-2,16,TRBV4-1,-,CASSQGTLAGSRGYTF,TGCGCCAGCAGCCAGGGTACCCTGGCGGGCAGTCGGGGCTACACCTTC
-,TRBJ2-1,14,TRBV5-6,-,CASSLGRSTSEQFF,TGTGCCAGCAGCTTGGGTAGGAGTACTAGTGAGCAGTTCTTC
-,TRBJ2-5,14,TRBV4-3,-,CASSQEGAGETQYF,TGCGCCAGCAGCCAAGAGGGGGCTGGAGAGACCCAGTACTTC
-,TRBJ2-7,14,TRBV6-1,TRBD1,CASSVKGARYEQYF,TGTGCCAGCAGTGTGAAGGGGGCCCGATACGAGCAGTACTTC
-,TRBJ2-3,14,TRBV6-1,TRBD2,CASNGLDGADTQYF,TGTGCCAGCAACGGACTAGACGGAGCAGATACGCAGTATTTT
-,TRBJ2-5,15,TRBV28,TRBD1,CASNQAGGLLWTQYF,TGTGCCAGCAACCAGGCAGGGGGCCTTCTTTGGACCCAGTACTTC
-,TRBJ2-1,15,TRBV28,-,CASSLSLAPVDEQFF,TGTGCCAGCAGTTTAAGTCTAGCCCCAGTGGATGAGCAGTTCTTC
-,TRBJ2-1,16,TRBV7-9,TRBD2,CASSSSSGESYNEQFF,TGTGCCAGCAGCAGCTCTAGCGGAGAGTCATACAATGAGCAGTTCTTC
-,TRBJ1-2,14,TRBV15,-,CATNPGREGTGYTF,TGTGCCACCAACCCGGGTCGTGAGGGTACTGGCTACACCTTC
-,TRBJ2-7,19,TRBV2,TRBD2,CASYIRGGLAAPGSYEQYF,TGTGCCAGCTATATTAGAGGGGGACTAGCTGCTCCCGGCTCCTACGAGCAGTACTTC
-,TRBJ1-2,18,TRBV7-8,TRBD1,CASSPFVRDRGFDYGYTF,TGTGCCAGCAGCCCATTCGTCAGGGACAGGGGGTTCGACTATGGCTACACCTTC
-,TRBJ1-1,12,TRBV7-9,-,CASSGTGTEAFF,TGTGCCAGCAGCGGGACTGGAACTGAAGCTTTCTTT
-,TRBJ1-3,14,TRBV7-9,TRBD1,CASSPRTGVNTIYF,TGTGCCAGCAGCCCCAGGACAGGGGTAAACACCATATATTTT
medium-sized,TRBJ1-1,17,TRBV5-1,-,CASSISIGTGENTEAFF,TGCGCCAGCAGCATCTCAATAGGAACCGGGGAGAACACTGAAGCTTTCTTT
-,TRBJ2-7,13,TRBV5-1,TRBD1,CASSAGTDYEQYF,TGCGCCAGCAGCGCCGGGACAGATTACGAGCAGTACTTC
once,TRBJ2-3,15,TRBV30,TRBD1,CAWSPGTGGTDTQYF,TGTGCCTGGAGTCCTGGGACAGGGGGGACAGATACGCAGTATTTT
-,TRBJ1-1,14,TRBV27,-,CASSLPGGYTEAFF,TGTGCCAGCAGTTTACCGGGGGGATACACTGAAGCTTTCTTT
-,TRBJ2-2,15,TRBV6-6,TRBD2,CASSDTSGRTGELFF,TGTGCCAGCAGCGATACTAGCGGGAGGACCGGGGAGCTGTTTTTT
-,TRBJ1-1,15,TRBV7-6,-,CASSLGRAGGTEAFF,TGTGCCAGCAGCTTAGGGAGGGCGGGGGGCACTGAAGCTTTCTTT
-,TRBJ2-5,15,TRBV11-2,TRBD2,CASIPGTSVKETQYF,TGTGCCAGCATTCCCGGGACTAGCGTAAAAGAGACCCAGTACTTC
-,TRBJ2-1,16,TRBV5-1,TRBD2,CASSTGTSGRGNEQFF,TGCGCCAGCAGCACCGGGACTAGCGGGAGAGGGAATGAGCAGTTCTTC
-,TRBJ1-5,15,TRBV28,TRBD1,CASNLSQGASQPQHF,TGTGCCAGCAATCTATCACAGGGGGCGAGTCAGCCCCAGCATTTT
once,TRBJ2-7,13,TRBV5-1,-,CASSQDSAYEQYF,TGCGCCAGCAGCCAAGACAGTGCCTACGAGCAGTACTTC
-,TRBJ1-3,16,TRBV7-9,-,CASSLATGSSGNTIYF,TGTGCCAGCAGCTTAGCCACAGGGTCATCTGGAAACACCATATATTTT
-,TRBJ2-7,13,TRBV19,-,CASSIAGQYEQYF,TGTGCCAGTAGTATAGCTGGGCAGTACGAGCAGTACTTC
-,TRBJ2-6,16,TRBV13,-,CASSLEEVSGANVLTF,TGTGCCAGCAGCTTAGAAGAGGTCTCTGGGGCCAACGTCCTGACTTTC
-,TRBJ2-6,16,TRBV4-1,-,CASSQVSGSGANVLTF,TGCGCCAGCAGCCAAGTGTCGGGCTCTGGGGCCAACGTCCTGACTTTC
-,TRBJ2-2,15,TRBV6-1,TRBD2,CASSELAGGTGELFF,TGTGCCAGCAGTGAACTAGCGGGAGGCACCGGGGAGCTGTTTTTT
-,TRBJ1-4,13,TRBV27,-,CASSLNSGEKLFF,TGTGCCAGCAGTTTAAATTCGGGGGAAAAACTGTTTTTT
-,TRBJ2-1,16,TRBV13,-,CASSLDAAGIYNEQFF,TGTGCCAGCAGCTTAGATGCGGCGGGGATCTACAATGAGCAGTTCTTC
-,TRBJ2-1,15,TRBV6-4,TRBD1,CASSAAGGEGSEQFF,TGTGCCAGCAGTGCCGCAGGGGGCGAAGGTTCTGAGCAGTTCTTC
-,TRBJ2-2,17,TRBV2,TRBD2,CASTKGLAGANTGELFF,TGTGCCAGCACAAAAGGACTAGCGGGAGCGAACACCGGGGAGCTGTTTTTT
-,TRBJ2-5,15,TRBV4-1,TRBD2,CASMPVGGSEETQYF,TGCGCCAGCATGCCGGTGGGCGGGAGCGAAGAGACCCAGTACTTC
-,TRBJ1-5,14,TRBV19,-,CASSIGQGNQPQHF,TGTGCCAGTAGTATAGGGCAGGGCAATCAGCCCCAGCATTTT
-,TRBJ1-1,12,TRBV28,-,CASSSEGTEAFF,TGTGCCAGCAGTTCGGAGGGGACTGAAGCTTTCTTT
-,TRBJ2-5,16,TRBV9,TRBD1,CASSVDRDSLGETQYF,TGTGCCAGCAGCGTCGACCGGGACAGCCTAGGGGAGACCCAGTACTTC
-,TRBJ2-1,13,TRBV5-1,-,CASSLDRTGIPFF,TGCGCCAGCAGCTTAGACAGGACGGGAATCCCGTTCTTC
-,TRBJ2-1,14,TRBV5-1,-,CASSSGQRYNEQFF,TGCGCCAGCAGCTCGGGACAAAGGTACAATGAGCAGTTCTTC
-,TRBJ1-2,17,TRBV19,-,CASSIGSDEAGLYGYTF,TGTGCCAGTAGTATAGGGAGCGATGAGGCAGGGCTCTATGGCTACACCTTC
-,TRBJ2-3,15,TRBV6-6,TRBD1,CASSYRDREIDTQYF,TGTGCCAGCAGTTATAGGGACAGGGAGATAGATACGCAGTATTTT
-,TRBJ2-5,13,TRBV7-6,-,CASSLNPKETQYF,TGTGCCAGCAGCTTAAACCCTAAAGAGACCCAGTACTTC